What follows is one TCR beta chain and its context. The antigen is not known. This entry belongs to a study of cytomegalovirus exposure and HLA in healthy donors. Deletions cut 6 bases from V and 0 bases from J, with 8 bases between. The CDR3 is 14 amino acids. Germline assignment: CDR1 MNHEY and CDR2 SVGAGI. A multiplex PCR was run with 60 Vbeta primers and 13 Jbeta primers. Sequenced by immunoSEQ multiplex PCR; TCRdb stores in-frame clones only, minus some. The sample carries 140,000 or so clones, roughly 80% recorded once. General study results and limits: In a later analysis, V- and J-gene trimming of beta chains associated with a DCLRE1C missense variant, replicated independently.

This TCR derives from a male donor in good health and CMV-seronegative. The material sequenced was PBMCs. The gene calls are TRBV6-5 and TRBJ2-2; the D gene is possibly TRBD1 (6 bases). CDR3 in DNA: TGTGCCAGCAGGGGGGCAGCGAACACCGGGGAGCTGTTTTTT. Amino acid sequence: CASRGAANTGELFF.